This passage covers 23 T cell receptor beta chains from one sample sequenced in a study of T cells in Graves' hyperthyroidism and ophthalmopathy. Amplified TCR beta CDR3 regions came from RNA transcripts. TCR CDR3 underwent first-round RT-PCR with the HTBI primer set. Via MiXCR, TCRdb re-called the multiplex PCR reads, giving one row per CDR3 protein. The sample consists of hundreds of thousands of distinct CDR3 sequences, 14% of them appearing once. The sequencing input was blood. These receptor sequences come from a woman between 18 and 30 years old with Graves' hyperthyroidism.

This clonotype occurred many times. The chain has TRBV6-2 or TRBV6-3 and TRBJ2-7; D remains ambiguous. CDR1 and CDR2 from the germline V gene are MNHEY and SVGEGT. The CDR3 spans 13 residues. V lost 2 bases, J lost 2 bases, and 7 bases lay in between. CDR3 sequence (DNA): TGTGCCAGCAGTTACCTGGGTCCCTACGAGCAGTACTTC. It yields the protein CASSYLGPYEQYF.

This clonotype occurred many times. The chain links TRBV30 to TRBJ2-1; no clear D. The CDR3 has 16 amino acids. CDR1 is GTSNPN, CDR2 SVGIG, per germline (reference sequence). V was cut by 1 base and J by 6 bases, with 19 bases left in between. The CDR3 loop is CAWSDQTLSLGNEQFF. The CDR3, as DNA: TGTGCCTGGAGTGATCAGACTCTTAGCCTTGGCAATGAGCAGTTCTTC.

DNA of the CDR3: TGTGCCAGCACCAATACGGGGGACAGGGGGCGCAGTAACTATGGCTACACCTTC. Amino acids: CASTNTGDRGRSNYGYTF. The rearrangement uses TRBV5-6 and TRBJ1-2; TRBD1 agrees at 12 bases. Unmatched junction bases numbered 13, after V lost 6 bases and J lost 1 base. This CDR3 is 18 amino acids long. The germline V gene has CDR1 SGHDT and CDR2 YYEEEE.

In this sample, this clonotype turned up a few times. The chain uses TRBV24-1 and TRBJ2-5; D is tentatively TRBD1 or TRBD2 (5 bases each). Germline V gene lookup returns CDR1 KGHDR and CDR2 SFDVKD. CDR3 length equals 17 residues. Trimming shortened V by 5 bases and J by 5 bases, and 23 bases separated the two germline ends. As DNA, the CDR3 is TGTGCCACCAGTGGGAATCAGGGCTCAATCCCGGGGGAGACCCAGTACTTC. This sequence encodes CATSGNQGSIPGETQYF.

A remark on this clonotype: A much larger clone is a single base away; this may be a read error. This chain joins TRBV20-1 and TRBJ2-7, with D possibly TRBD2 on 6 matching bases. TRBJ2-1 explains the end of the DNA better; the J call may be wrong. Looked up from germline, CDR1 is DFQATT and CDR2 is SNEGSKA (reference sequence). There are 15 residues in the CDR3. CDR3 in DNA: TGCAGTGCTGGGCCTAGCGTCGGGAGCCCCTACGAGCAGTTCTTC. It codes for CSAGPSVGSPYEQFF.

The chain links TRBV18 to TRBJ1-5, with 9 bases matching TRBD1. Germline V lookup: CDR1 KGHSH, CDR2 LQKENI. The CDR3 extends over 14 amino acids. J lost 5 bases, V lost 5 bases, and 4 bases had no gene match. The CDR3: CASSGQGQDQPQHF. DNA of the CDR3: TGTGCCAGCTCAGGACAGGGGCAAGATCAGCCCCAGCATTTT.

The rearrangement joins TRBV10-2 to TRBJ2-1; 12 nucleotides align to TRBD2. The CDR3 is 18 amino acids. V lost 3 bases, J lost 8 bases, and 14 bases stayed unmatched. Germline V CDR1 and CDR2: WSHSY, SAAADI. This chain's CDR3 is CASSDLHRTSGTSDEQFF. In DNA, the CDR3 is TGCGCCAGCAGTGATCTTCACCGGACTAGCGGGACCTCGGATGAGCAGTTCTTC.

This clonotype was seen more than once but under ten times. V and J are TRBV12-3 or TRBV12-4 and TRBJ2-1; D may be TRBD2 (7 bases). There are 19 residues in the CDR3. V dropped 7 bases and J dropped 4 bases, with 29 bases sitting between them. This chain's CDR3 is CASKLGGRARIAHYNEQFF. The CDR3 DNA reads TGTGCCAGCAAGTTAGGGGGGAGGGCCCGCATAGCGCATTACAATGAGCAGTTCTTC.

At least ten counts were recorded for this clonotype. The chain carries TRBV30 and TRBJ2-5; D is ambiguous. From germline, CDR1 is GTSNPN and CDR2 SVGIG (reference sequence). CDR3 size: 10 residues. V lost 2 bases and J lost 5, with 3 bases in between. DNA of the CDR3: TGTGCCTGGAGTTCTGAGACCCAGTACTTC. Protein product: CAWSSETQYF.

The V and J genes are TRBV27 and TRBJ2-3; D is ambiguous. Germline V lookup: CDR1 MNHEY, CDR2 SMNVEV (reference sequence). This CDR3 has 12 residues. V shed 5 bases and J shed 10 bases, with 13 bases lying between them. The CDR3 loop reads CASSPGETSQYF. The CDR3 DNA sequence: TGTGCCAGCAGTCCAGGCGAGACGTCGCAGTATTTT.

This sequence joins TRBV7-2 and TRBJ2-4, with D unresolved. This CDR3 has 13 residues. Germline values: CDR1 SGHTA, CDR2 FQGNSA. Trimming removed 3 bases from V and 7 bases from J, with 10 bases in between. CDR3 DNA: TGTGCCAGCAGCTTTTTTTTAGGGAACATTCAGTACTTC. As protein: CASSFFLGNIQYF.

This clonotype was picked up a small number of times. J is TRBJ2-7 and V is TRBV5-4; 9 bases map to TRBD1. This CDR3 comprises 17 residues. The junction had 12 bases not matched to a gene; V was cut back by 0 bases and J by 5 bases. Germline CDR1 SGHNT, CDR2 YYREEE (reference sequence). CDR3 protein: CASSLGTDRGSRNEQYF. The CDR3 DNA reads TGTGCCAGCAGCTTGGGTACCGACAGGGGGTCCCGCAACGAGCAGTACTTC.

This clonotype was seen repeatedly, ten times or more. The V and J genes are TRBV18 and TRBJ2-5; D is possibly TRBD2 (5 bases). CDR1 and CDR2 (germline): KGHSH, LQKENI. Trimming pared 2 bases from V and 0 bases from J, leaving 7 bases between. The CDR3 runs to 14 residues. The CDR3 is CASSPAGHQETQYF. The CDR3 coding sequence is TGTGCCAGCTCACCAGCGGGCCACCAAGAGACCCAGTACTTC. The full variable domain, completed using reference TRBV18 and TRBJ2-5, is NAGVMQNPRHLVRRRGQEARLRCSPMKGHSHVYWYRQLPEEGLKFMVYLQKENIIDESGMPKERFSAEFPKEGPSILRIQQVVRGDSAAYFCASSPAGHQETQYFGPGTRLLVL.

The chain carries TRBV27 and TRBJ1-6, with TRBD1 matching 7 bases. This CDR3 has 16 residues. J was trimmed by 13 bases and V by 6 bases; bases with no gene match: 18. CDR1 and CDR2 from the germline V gene are MNHEY and SMNVEV (reference sequence). This CDR3 reads CASSRGSHAPPRPLHF. The CDR3 bases are TGTGCCAGCAGCAGGGGGAGCCACGCTCCCCCCCGGCCCCTCCACTTT.

CDR3 residues: CATSDPQESNQPQHF. Here the CDR3 DNA reads TGTGCCACCAGTGATCCACAGGAATCCAATCAGCCCCAGCATTTT. This chain links TRBV24-1 with TRBJ1-5; TRBD1 might be the D (5 bases). CDR3 length: 15 amino acids. The V gene's germline CDR1 is KGHDR and CDR2 SFDVKD. Between the trimmed V and J ends, which lost 3 bases and 3 bases, there was a span of 11 bases.

In its sample, this clonotype was seen a few times. The CDR3 bases are TGTGCCATCAGTGAGTTTCCTACCCCAGGGGATTCACCCCTCCACTTT. Translation gives CAISEFPTPGDSPLHF. The V and J genes are TRBV10-3 and TRBJ1-6, with a possible D match to TRBD1 (6 bases). The CDR3 covers 16 residues. The V end lost 1 base, the J end lost 8 bases, and 15 bases lay between the germline ends. From germline, CDR1 is ENHRY and CDR2 SYGVKD.

This clonotype has at least ten counts. The chain joins TRBV12-5 to TRBJ2-3; 7 nucleotides agree with TRBD2. J lost 3 bases, V lost 4 bases, and 1 base had no gene match. There are 13 residues in the CDR3. Germline CDR1 and CDR2: LGHNT and FRNRAP. CDR3 region: CASGYSGTDTQYF. Here the CDR3 DNA reads TGTGCTAGTGGTTATAGCGGGACAGATACGCAGTATTTT.

There are a few counts of this clonotype. V and J are TRBV9 and TRBJ2-7, with TRBD1 identical over 8 bases. The V and J ends lost 4 bases and 5 bases, in that order; junction bases with no gene match: 11. CDR1 is SGDLS and CDR2 is YYNGEE in the germline V gene. This CDR3 has 15 amino acids. Written as DNA, the CDR3 is TGTGCCAGCAGCCCGAGCCCGACAGGGGCCCACGAGCAGTACTTC. It encodes CASSPSPTGAHEQYF.

In this sample, this clonotype turned up many times. The chain recombines TRBV20-1 with TRBJ1-4, with a possible D match to TRBD1 (5 bases). The germline gives CDR1 DFQATT, CDR2 SNEGSKA (reference sequence). Trimming took 6 bases from V and 3 from J, leaving 17 bases between them. The CDR3 totals 15 residues. CDR3 amino acids: CSADRGGVPNEKLFF. Written as DNA, the CDR3 is TGCAGTGCCGACCGGGGCGGGGTCCCTAATGAAAAACTGTTTTTT.

In this sample, this clonotype turned up many times. The chain is built from TRBV6-1 and TRBJ2-5; D gene ambiguous. The CDR3 runs 15 residues. Trimming took off 5 bases at V and 2 bases at J, with 15 bases between the two ends. The germline V gene has CDR1 MNHNS and CDR2 SASEGT. CDR3 region: CASSYTGSPQETQYF. The CDR3 DNA sequence: TGTGCCAGCAGTTATACTGGCAGTCCACAAGAGACCCAGTACTTC.

This clonotype was seen at least ten times. J is TRBJ2-1 and V is TRBV13; 12 bases match TRBD2. The germline CDR1 and CDR2 sequences are PRHDT and FYEKMQ (reference sequence). V lost 5 bases, J lost 5 bases, and 7 bases stayed unmatched. The CDR3 has 16 residues. For the CDR3, the DNA is TGTGCCAGCAGCGGGCGACTAGCGGGAGAAGACAATGAGCAGTTCTTC. Encoded protein: CASSGRLAGEDNEQFF.

This chain uses TRBV2 with TRBJ1-4; 7 nucleotides match TRBD1. Trimming removed 6 bases from V and 7 bases from J; junction bases left unmatched: 11. CDR1 SNHLY and CDR2 FYNNEI come from the germline V gene. The CDR3 length is 15 residues. The CDR3 region has the DNA TGTGCCAGCAGGGAGAACAGGGACAGCCCTGAAAAACTGTTTTTT. Protein product: CASRENRDSPEKLFF.

There are a few counts of this clonotype. The chain couples TRBV28 to TRBJ1-2; D is unclear. This CDR3 has 11 residues. Germline CDR1 MDHEN, CDR2 SYDVKM. The V and J ends lost 4 bases and 7 bases respectively, with 7 bases between them. The CDR3 bases are TGTGCCAGCAGTTCGGATATTGGCTACACCTTC. It is translated as CASSSDIGYTF.